The 9 T cell receptor beta chains below were found in one sample sequenced in a study of glioma-infiltrating T cells after dendritic cell vaccination. The data were produced by immunoSEQ multiplex PCR, yet TCRdb's version contains in-frame clones alone and is incomplete. The sample has just over 95,000 clones, approximately 80% seen once. Sequenced material: blood, taken before dendritic cell vaccination. These receptors originate from a human donor with glioblastoma.

Here the CDR3 reads CASSLGDRGVPGEQYF. The CDR3 region has the DNA TGCGCCAGCAGCCTAGGGGACAGGGGAGTTCCTGGCGAGCAGTACTTC. The chain has TRBV4-1 and TRBJ2-7; the match to TRBD1 covers 10 bases. V was clipped by 4 bases and J by 6 bases; unmatched bases: 12. CDR1 is MGHRA and CDR2 is YSYEKL in the germline V gene. CDR3 size: 16 residues.

The V and J genes are TRBV7-6 and TRBJ1-2, with D tentatively TRBD1 (5 bases). The ends were cut back, 5 bases at V and 4 bases at J, with 14 bases in the middle. Germline CDR1 reads SGHVS; CDR2 reads FNYEAQ. The CDR3 length is 14 residues. The CDR3: CASSREQGLYGYTF. The CDR3 DNA is TGTGCCAGCAGCCGGGAGCAGGGCCTCTATGGCTACACCTTC.

V and J are TRBV27 and TRBJ1-1; D is unresolved. The CDR3 has 14 amino acids. Germline values: CDR1 MNHEY, CDR2 SMNVEV (reference sequence). With 5 bases removed from V and 0 bases from J, the gap between germline ends came to 10 bases. The CDR3 loop reads CASSAGTMNTEAFF. Written as DNA, the CDR3 is TGTGCCAGCAGTGCGGGCACTATGAACACTGAAGCTTTCTTT.

The chain is built from TRBV5-1 and TRBJ1-1, with TRBD1 matching over 12 bases. The germline CDR1 and CDR2 sequences are SGHRS and YFSETQ. The CDR3 consists of 17 residues. V dropped 4 bases and J dropped 3; count of bases not matched to a gene: 10. The CDR3 loop reads CASSPGGQGAGDTEAFF. CDR3 DNA: TGCGCCAGCAGCCCCGGGGGACAGGGGGCCGGTGACACTGAAGCTTTCTTT.

This clone has more than one count but fewer than ten. This chain uses TRBV5-5 with TRBJ1-1, with a weak D call TRBD1 (5 bases). Germline V lookup: CDR1 SGHKS, CDR2 YYEKEE (reference sequence). The CDR3 covers 11 residues. Trimming removed 5 bases at V and 7 bases at J, with 9 bases between. The CDR3, as DNA: TGTGCCAGCAGATCAGGGATTGAAGCTTTCTTT. It codes for CASRSGIEAFF.

This clone was counted only a few times. The chain employs TRBV7-9 and TRBJ1-2, with D tentatively TRBD1 (5 bases). Per germline, CDR1 SEHNR and CDR2 FQNEAQ (reference sequence). Trimming shortened V by 0 bases and J by 2 bases, and 10 bases separated the two germline ends. This CDR3 spans 15 amino acids. For the CDR3, the DNA is TGTGCCAGCAGCTTAGCAGGGGCAGGCAACTATGGCTACACCTTC. It encodes CASSLAGAGNYGYTF.

The genes are TRBV4-1 and TRBJ1-3; 7 positions agree with TRBD1. CDR1 MGHRA and CDR2 YSYEKL come from the germline V gene. CDR3 size: 17 residues. Germline trimming cut 0 bases from V and 1 base from J; bases unmatched to any gene: 6. CDR3 in amino acids: CASSQDTGEVSGNTIYF. CDR3 sequence (DNA): TGCGCCAGCAGCCAAGATACAGGGGAAGTATCTGGAAACACCATATATTTT.

This clone came up once. The chain's CDR3 is CASSPKPIGVGGGEQFF. In DNA, the CDR3 is TGTGCCAGCTCACCCAAGCCCATCGGGGTTGGGGGAGGTGAGCAGTTCTTC. The chain links TRBV18 to TRBJ2-1; tentatively, D is TRBD2 (6 bases). V lost 3 bases and J 9 bases, leaving 24 bases between the germline ends. Germline V gene data show CDR1 as KGHSH and CDR2 as LQKENI. This CDR3 has 17 amino acids.

The genes are TRBV5-1 and TRBJ1-1; maybe TRBD1 (5 bases). This CDR3 is 13 amino acids long. Trimming stripped 2 bases from V and 9 bases from J, with 14 bases between. CDR1 and CDR2 (germline): SGHRS, YFSETQ. The CDR3 DNA follows: TGCGCCAGCAGCTTAGAGTTGAGGACAAAAGCTTTCTTT. This gives the protein CASSLELRTKAFF.